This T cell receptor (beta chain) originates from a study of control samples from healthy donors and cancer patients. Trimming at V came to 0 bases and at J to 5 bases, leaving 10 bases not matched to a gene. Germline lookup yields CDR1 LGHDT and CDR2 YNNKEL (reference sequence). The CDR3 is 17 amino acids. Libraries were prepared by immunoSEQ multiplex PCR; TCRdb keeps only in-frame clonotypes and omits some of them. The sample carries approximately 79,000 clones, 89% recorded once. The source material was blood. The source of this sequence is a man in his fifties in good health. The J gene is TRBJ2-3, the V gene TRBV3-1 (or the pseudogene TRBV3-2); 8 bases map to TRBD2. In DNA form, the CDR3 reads TGTGCCAGCAGCCAAGATCTGGCGGGGGGCCGCGGAGATACGCAGTATTTT. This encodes CASSQDLAGGRGDTQYF.